The present T cell receptor beta chain was sequenced within a study of immune evolution from preneoplasia to lung adenocarcinoma. Overall study results and limits: Top clone share appeared to fall from AAH through AIS, MIA, adenocarcinoma. Later-stage lesions appeared to have more T cells, more diversity, less clonality.

The germline gives CDR1 MNHEY, CDR2 SMNVEV (reference sequence). V lost 2 bases and J 1 base, leaving 14 bases between the germline ends. The CDR3 sequence is 16 residues long. Notes on this clone: Its cognate antigen is unknown.

Two lung cancer pathologists independently confirmed each histologic diagnosis. Clones were read by immunoSEQ multiplex PCR, and TCRdb kept only the in-frame ones, dropping some. Among some 6,100 clones listed, roughly 80% were seen once. The chain links TRBV27 to TRBJ1-1; D is undetermined. This sequence was found in an older donor with lung adenocarcinoma. The sequencing sample was made of FFPE adjacent normal lung tissue. CDR3 amino acids: CASSLLMSQRNTEAFF. The CDR3 DNA sequence: TGTGCCAGCAGTTTACTGATGTCGCAGAGGAACACTGAAGCTTTCTTT.